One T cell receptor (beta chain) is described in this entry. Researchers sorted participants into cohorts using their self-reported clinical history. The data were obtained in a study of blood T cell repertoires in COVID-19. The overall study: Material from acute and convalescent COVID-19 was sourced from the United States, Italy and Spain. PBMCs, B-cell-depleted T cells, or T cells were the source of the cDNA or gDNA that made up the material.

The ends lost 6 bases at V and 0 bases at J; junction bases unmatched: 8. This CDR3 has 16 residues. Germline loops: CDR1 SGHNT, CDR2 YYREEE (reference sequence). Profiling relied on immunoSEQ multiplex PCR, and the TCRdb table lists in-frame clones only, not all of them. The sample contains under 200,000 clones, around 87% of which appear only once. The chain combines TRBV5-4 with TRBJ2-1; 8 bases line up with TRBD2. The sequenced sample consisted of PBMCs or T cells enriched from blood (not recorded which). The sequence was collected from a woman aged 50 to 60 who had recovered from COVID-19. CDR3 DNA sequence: TGTGCCAGCAAACTCGATGGGACTAGCTCCTACAATGAGCAGTTCTTC. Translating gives CASKLDGTSSYNEQFF. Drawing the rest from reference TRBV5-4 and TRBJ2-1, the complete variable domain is ETGVTQSPTHLIKTRGQQVTLRCSSQSGHNTVSWYQQALGQGPQFIFQYYREEENGRGNFPPRFSGLQFPNYSSELNVNALELDDSALYLCASKLDGTSSYNEQFFGPGTRLTVL.